This T cell receptor beta chain was found in a study of blood T cells in healthy people across ages. Looking at the study overall: Per two T cells, about one barcoded beta molecule was captured through template switching. Study conclusions and caveats: As age increased, TCR beta diversity per million T cells fell in a roughly linear fashion.

Alongside a J-beta primer mix, a sample-barcoded 5' primer served in a second PCR lasting roughly 6 to 11 cycles. One entry per CDR3 protein, called by TCRdb with MiXCR from the 5' RACE reads. Of 700,000 to 900,000 distinct CDR3 sequences listed, about 55% are singletons. Concerning this clonotype itself: The target antigen is unknown.

Roughly 9.2 milliliters was the volume of peripheral blood drawn from each donor. Each sample provided at least 6 micrograms of extracted total RNA. Material: blood. The source is an elderly man in good health.

The CDR3 here is CASTKDNTDTQYF. CDR3 DNA sequence: TGTGCCAGCACCAAGGATAACACAGATACGCAGTATTTT. The chain links TRBV12-3 or TRBV12-4 to TRBJ2-3; D remains unclear. The CDR3 consists of 13 residues. The V and J ends lost 7 bases and 2 bases respectively, with 10 bases between them.